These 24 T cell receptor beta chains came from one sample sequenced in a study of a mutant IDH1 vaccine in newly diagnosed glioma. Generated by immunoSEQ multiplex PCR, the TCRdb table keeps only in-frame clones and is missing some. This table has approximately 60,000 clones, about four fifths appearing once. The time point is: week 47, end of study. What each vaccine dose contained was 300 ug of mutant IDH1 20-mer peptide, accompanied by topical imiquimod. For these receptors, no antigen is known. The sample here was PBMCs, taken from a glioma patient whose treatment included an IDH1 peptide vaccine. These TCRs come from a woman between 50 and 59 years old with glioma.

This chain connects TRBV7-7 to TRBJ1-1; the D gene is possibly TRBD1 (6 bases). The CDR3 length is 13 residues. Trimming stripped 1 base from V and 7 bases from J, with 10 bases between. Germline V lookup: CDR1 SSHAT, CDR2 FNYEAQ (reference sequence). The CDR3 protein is CASSLDRASEAFF. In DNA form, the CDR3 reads TGTGCCAGCAGCTTAGACAGGGCTAGTGAAGCTTTCTTT. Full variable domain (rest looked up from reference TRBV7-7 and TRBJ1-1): GAGVSQSPRYKVTKRGQDVTLRCDPISSHATLYWYQQALGQGPEFLTYFNYEAQPDKSGLPSDRFSAERPEGSISTLTIQRTEQRDSAMYRCASSLDRASEAFFGQGTRLTVV.

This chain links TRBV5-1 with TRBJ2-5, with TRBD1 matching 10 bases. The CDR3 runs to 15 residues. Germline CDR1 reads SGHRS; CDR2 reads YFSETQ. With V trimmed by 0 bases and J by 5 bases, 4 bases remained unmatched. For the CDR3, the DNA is TGCGCCAGCAGCTTGGCTGGGACAGGGGTTGAGACCCAGTACTTC. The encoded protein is CASSLAGTGVETQYF.

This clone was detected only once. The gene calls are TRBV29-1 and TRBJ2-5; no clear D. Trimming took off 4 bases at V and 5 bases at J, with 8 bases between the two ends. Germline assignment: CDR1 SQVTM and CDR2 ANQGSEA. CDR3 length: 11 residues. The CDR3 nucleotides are TGCAGCGTTGGCAGGTGGGAGACCCAGTACTTC. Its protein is CSVGRWETQYF.

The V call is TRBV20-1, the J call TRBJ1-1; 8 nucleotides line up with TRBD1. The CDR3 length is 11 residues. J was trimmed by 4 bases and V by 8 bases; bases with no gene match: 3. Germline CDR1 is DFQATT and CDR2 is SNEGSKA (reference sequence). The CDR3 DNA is TGCAGTCCACAGGGGGGCACTGAAGCTTTCTTT. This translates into CSPQGGTEAFF.

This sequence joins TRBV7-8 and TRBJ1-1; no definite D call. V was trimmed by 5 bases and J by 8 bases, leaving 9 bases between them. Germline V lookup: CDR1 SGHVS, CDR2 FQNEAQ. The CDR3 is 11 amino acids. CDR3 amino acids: CASSRPGEAFF. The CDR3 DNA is TGTGCCAGCAGCCGCCCGGGGGAAGCTTTCTTT.

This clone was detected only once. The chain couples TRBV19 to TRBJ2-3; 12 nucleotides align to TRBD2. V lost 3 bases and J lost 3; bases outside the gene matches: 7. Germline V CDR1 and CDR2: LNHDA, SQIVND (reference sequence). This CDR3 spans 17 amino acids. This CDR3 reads CASSIAASGGATDTQYF. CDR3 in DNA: TGTGCCAGTAGTATTGCGGCTAGCGGGGGGGCGACAGATACGCAGTATTTT.

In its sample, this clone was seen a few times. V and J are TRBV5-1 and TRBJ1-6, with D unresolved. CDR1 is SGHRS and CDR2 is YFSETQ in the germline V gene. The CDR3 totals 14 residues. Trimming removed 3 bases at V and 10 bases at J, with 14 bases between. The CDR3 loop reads CASSYDTPGSPLHF. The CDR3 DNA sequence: TGCGCCAGCAGCTATGACACACCTGGGTCACCCCTCCACTTT.

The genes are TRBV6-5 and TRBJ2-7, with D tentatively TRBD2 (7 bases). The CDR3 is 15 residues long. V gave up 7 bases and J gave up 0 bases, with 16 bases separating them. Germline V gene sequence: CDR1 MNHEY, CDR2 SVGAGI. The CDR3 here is CASTPRGASSYEQYF. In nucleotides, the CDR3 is TGTGCCAGCACCCCTCGGGGGGCGTCCTCCTACGAGCAGTACTTC.

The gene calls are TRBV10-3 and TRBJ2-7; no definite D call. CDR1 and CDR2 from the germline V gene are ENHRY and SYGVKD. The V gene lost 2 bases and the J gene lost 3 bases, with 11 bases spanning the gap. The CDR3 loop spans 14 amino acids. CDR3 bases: TGTGCCATCAGTGAGGGGCGATCTAACTACGAGCAGTACTTC. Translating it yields CAISEGRSNYEQYF.

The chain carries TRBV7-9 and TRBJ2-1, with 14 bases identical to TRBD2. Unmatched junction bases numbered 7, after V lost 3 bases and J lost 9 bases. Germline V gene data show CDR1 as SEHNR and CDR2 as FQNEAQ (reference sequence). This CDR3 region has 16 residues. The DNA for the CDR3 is TGTGCCAGCAGCTTGGGACTAGCGGGGGAGGGGAGTGAGCAGTTCTTC. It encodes CASSLGLAGEGSEQFF.

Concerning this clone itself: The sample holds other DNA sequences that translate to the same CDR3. The CDR3 DNA is TGTGCCAGCAGCTTCGGACAGGGGGGACAAGAGACCCAGTACTTC. Translating it yields CASSFGQGGQETQYF. The V gene is TRBV7-9, the J gene TRBJ2-5, with TRBD1 matching 10 bases. Germline assignment: CDR1 SEHNR and CDR2 FQNEAQ (reference sequence). J gave up 2 bases and V 3 bases, and 3 bases lay outside the gene matches. The CDR3 sequence is 15 residues long.

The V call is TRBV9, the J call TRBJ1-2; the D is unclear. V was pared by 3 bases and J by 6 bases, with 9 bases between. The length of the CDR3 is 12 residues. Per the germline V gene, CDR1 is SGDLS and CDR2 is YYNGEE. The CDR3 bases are TGTGCCAGCAGCGAGGCAAGGGATGGCTACACCTTC. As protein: CASSEARDGYTF.

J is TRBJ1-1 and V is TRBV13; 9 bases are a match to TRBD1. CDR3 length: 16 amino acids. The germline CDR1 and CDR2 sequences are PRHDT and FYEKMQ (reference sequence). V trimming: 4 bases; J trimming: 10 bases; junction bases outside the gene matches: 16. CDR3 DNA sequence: TGTGCCAGCAGCTCTAGACAGGGGGTCGGTACCCGGGGAGCTTTCTTT. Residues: CASSSRQGVGTRGAFF.

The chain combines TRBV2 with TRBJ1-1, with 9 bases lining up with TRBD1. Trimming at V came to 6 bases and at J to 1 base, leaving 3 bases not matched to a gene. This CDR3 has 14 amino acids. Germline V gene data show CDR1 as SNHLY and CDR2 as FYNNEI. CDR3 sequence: CASRATGGNTEAFF. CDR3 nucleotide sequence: TGTGCCAGCAGGGCGACAGGGGGGAACACTGAAGCTTTCTTT.

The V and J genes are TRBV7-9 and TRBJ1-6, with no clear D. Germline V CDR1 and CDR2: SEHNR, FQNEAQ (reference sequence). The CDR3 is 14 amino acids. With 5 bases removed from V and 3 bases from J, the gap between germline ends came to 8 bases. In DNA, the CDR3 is TGTGCCAGCAGCATCCCCCGCTATAATTCACCCCTCCACTTT. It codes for CASSIPRYNSPLHF.

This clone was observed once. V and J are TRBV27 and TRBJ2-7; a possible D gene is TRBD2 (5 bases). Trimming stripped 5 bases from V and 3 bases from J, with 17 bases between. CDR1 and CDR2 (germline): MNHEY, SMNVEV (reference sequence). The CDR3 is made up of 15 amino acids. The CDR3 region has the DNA TGTGCCAGCAGTCCACGGACTGTAGGGCTCTACGAGCAGTACTTC. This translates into CASSPRTVGLYEQYF.

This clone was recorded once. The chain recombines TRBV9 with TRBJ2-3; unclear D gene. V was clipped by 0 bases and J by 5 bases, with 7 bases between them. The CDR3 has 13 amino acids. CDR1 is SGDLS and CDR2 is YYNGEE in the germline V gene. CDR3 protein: CASSVGVGDTQYF. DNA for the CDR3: TGTGCCAGCAGCGTAGGAGTAGGAGATACGCAGTATTTT.

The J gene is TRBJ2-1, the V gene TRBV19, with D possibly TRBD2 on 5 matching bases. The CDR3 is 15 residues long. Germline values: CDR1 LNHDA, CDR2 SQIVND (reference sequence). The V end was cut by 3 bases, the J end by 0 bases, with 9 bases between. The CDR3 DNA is TGTGCCAGTAGTATTTTAGGGAGCTCCTACAATGAGCAGTTCTTC. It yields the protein CASSILGSSYNEQFF.

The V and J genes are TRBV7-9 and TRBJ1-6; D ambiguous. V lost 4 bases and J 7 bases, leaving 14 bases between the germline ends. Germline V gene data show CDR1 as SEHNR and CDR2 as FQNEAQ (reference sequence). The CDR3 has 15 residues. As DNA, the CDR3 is TGTGCCAGCAGCTCGAGTGGACGCAACAATTCACCCCTCCACTTT. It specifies CASSSSGRNNSPLHF.

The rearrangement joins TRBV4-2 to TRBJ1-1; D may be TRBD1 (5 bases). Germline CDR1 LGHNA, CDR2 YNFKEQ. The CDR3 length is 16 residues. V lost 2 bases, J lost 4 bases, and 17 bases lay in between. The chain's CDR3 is CASSQPQVGGTTEAFF. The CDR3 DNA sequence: TGTGCCAGCAGCCAACCCCAGGTGGGGGGTACCACTGAAGCTTTCTTT.

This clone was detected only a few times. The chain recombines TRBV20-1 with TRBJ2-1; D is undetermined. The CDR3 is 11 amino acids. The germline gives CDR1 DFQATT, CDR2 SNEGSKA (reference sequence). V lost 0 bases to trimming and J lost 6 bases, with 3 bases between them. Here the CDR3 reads CSARDLNEQFF. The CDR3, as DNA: TGCAGTGCTAGAGATCTCAATGAGCAGTTCTTC.

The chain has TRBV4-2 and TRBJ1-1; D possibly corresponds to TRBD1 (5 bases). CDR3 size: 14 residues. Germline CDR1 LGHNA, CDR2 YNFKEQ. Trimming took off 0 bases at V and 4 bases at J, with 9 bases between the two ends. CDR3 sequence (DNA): TGTGCCAGCAGCCAAGAGCCTGGGGCCACTGAAGCTTTCTTT. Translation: CASSQEPGATEAFF.

Written as DNA, the CDR3 is TGTGCCAGCACTACCCGCCTAGCGGGGAACACCGGGGAGCTGTTTTTT. Protein sequence: CASTTRLAGNTGELFF. The chain employs TRBV5-6 and TRBJ2-2; 8 bases align to TRBD2. The junction had 8 bases not matched to a gene; V was cut back by 6 bases and J by 1 base. CDR3 length equals 16 residues. Germline V lookup: CDR1 SGHDT, CDR2 YYEEEE.

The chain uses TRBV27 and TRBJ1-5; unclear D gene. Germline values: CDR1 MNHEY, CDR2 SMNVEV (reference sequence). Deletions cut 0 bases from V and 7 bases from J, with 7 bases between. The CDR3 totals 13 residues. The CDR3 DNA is TGTGCCAGCAGTTTATCGAGCTACCAGCCCCAGCATTTT. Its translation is CASSLSSYQPQHF.